This T cell receptor beta chain was identified in a study of T cell responses to AZD1222 COVID-19 vaccine. For this clone: The target antigen is unknown.

General observations from the study: Unmutated variant regions are reportedly the target of nearly half of TCRs that are spike-specific. Repertoire sampling happened only post peak T cell response. White British ancestry dominated among donors, who included more females, and clonal diversity was possibly underestimated.

Assay: immunoSEQ multiplex PCR; the TCRdb copy retains only in-frame clones and omits some. The sample records 80,000 or so clones, around 80% being singletons. The germline V and J ends were trimmed by 7 bases and 6 bases, with 18 bases remaining between them. Germline V CDR1 and CDR2: MNHEY, SVGAGI. CDR3 length: 14 residues. The gene calls are TRBV6-5 and TRBJ2-5; D might be TRBD2 (6 bases). The material sequenced was peripheral blood, taken 28 days after the second dose of the MenACWY control vaccine. The source is an adult who received the MenACWY meningococcal vaccine as a control. The CDR3 sequence: CASTPSAGIQTQYF. As DNA, the CDR3 is TGTGCCAGCACTCCCTCGGCGGGGATACAGACCCAGTACTTC.